The subject of this entry is one T cell receptor (beta chain). Which antigen it targets is not known. Base qualities are not provided; no much larger clone lies one nucleotide away. These data come from a study of cytomegalovirus exposure and HLA in healthy donors (dated by TCRdb to about 2017). Background for the entire study: According to an earlier analysis of 587 of the donors, about 179 million T cells yielded 100 million or so unique TCR beta sequences and about 280 Gb of sequence data. The aim of the study was to test whether cataloging public T cell receptors could identify signatures of past pathogen exposure. Among about 360 genotyped donors of the cohort, an average of around 240,000 unique TCR beta nucleotide sequences were sequenced per donor, about a sixth of them non-productive. HLA typing included class I and class II loci at four-digit resolution. A later genetic analysis used genome-wide SNP genotypes for 398 of the 666 donors, treating that subset as a discovery cohort. Rather than drawing on any new phenotypic data, the later analysis identified candidate immune exposures from TCR beta sequences and the way those sequences occurred across donors. Every repertoire in the discovery cohort had been generated on one and the same sequencing platform. Alongside the repertoire data, information on donor age, sex, ethnicity and CMV serostatus was compiled. The number of typed donors differed by locus: about 629-630 for A, B, C, DRB1 and DQB1; 500 to 550 for DQA1; 606 for DPA1; and 400 to 480 for DPB1. A later analysis re-analyzed previously published TCR beta repertoires from 666 donors and added high-resolution HLA genotyping to study TCR occurrence patterns. The study combined high-throughput TCR immunosequencing, statistical association of individual TCRs with disease status, and machine learning to predict cytomegalovirus infection status. In an earlier analysis of a few hundred of the donors, high-throughput TCR beta sequencing was used to judge whether each TCR beta V gene segment behaved as functional or pseudogenic. Besides the first cohort of 500 to 700 subjects, a separate validation cohort made up of 120 or so different subjects was used. The study used immunosequencing to profile the T cell repertoires of about 670 subjects and linked those repertoires to cytomegalovirus serostatus. Several DR-DQ haplotypes were handled as single units for association and clustering, since linkage in the cohort was strong. Among the roughly 400 genotyped donors, around 79% belonged to the genetic ancestry cluster associated with self-reported Caucasian donors. Approximately 300 gigabases of sequencing data and around 90 million unique TCR sequences made up an early release that covered roughly 670 HLA-typed donors.

The library came from the immunoSEQ multiplex PCR assay. For the multiplex PCR, a mixture combining 60 forward primers for TCR Vbeta segments and 13 reverse primers for TCR Jbeta segments was used. The CDR3 region of rearranged TCR beta genes was amplified from genomic DNA by a multiplex PCR assay. The amplified TCR beta libraries were sequenced on the Illumina HiSeq System as 87-base-pair reads. The study's own analysis went as follows. A later analysis tallied roughly 78 million unique TCR beta chains across the 550 to 850 repertoires, and approximately 11 million of those chains were shared by two or more donors. To remove PCR and sequencing errors, raw reads were error-corrected and collapsed into unique sequences using a nearest-neighbor algorithm that merged closely related sequences. CDR3 sequences were aligned to IMGT reference sequences to assign V, D and J gene segments. For a sequence to be retained, a match of at least six nucleotides to both a V gene segment and a J gene segment was required. A rearrangement was called productive if the CDR3 had no stop codons and remained in frame with V and J, and every other rearrangement was called non-productive. Following IMGT convention, CDR3 was defined as the stretch from the second conserved V-encoded cysteine to the conserved J-encoded phenylalanine. The earlier analysis of 500 to 750 of the donors excluded any sequence lacking an unambiguous match to a single V gene segment. An earlier analysis of fewer than 750 of the donors called V segments functional above 56.7% productive rearrangements and segregating when the between-donor standard deviation exceeded 5%. A statistical classification framework was built for diagnosing cytomegalovirus status from the catalog of TCR beta chain sequences. V and J gene assignment, in a later analysis, came from comparing TCR nucleotide sequences with IMGT/GENE-DB human TR gene sequences. Using the TCRdist pipeline, a later analysis assigned CDR3 sequences along with most-parsimonious VDJ recombination scenarios. In a later analysis, each TCR beta chain was defined by its CDR3 amino acid sequence together with its V-gene family, and reads lacking a unique V-gene family were excluded. A later analysis removed 592 highly shared, low-generation-probability nucleotide sequences to deal with suspected cross-contamination and a sequencing artifact. In a later analysis, a clonal expansion index for each public chain was calculated from normalized within-repertoire ranks of inferred template counts. In a later analysis, generation probabilities were computed using a VDJ recombination model fitted to out-of-frame rearrangements, and the results were checked against IGoR. In a later analysis, TCR-TCR, TCR-HLA and TCR-CMV co-occurrence was scored with hypergeometric tests, and a repertoire-size bias correction was applied to TCR pairs. In a later analysis, false discovery rates were estimated by permuting HLA or CMV assignments 20 times. In a later analysis, co-occurring TCRs were grouped using DBSCAN, and TCRdist sequence similarity was added for clustering within HLA-allele-positive subsets. Repertoires with fewer than 30,000 or more than 120,000 public chains were left out of co-occurrence clustering, as were a few repertoires with anomalous nucleotide sharing. Drawn from immuneACCESS, this table holds only the in-frame rearrangements with V and J called that TCRdb kept. Clones are partly lost; checked studies trace under half to an unresolved V gene and leave the rest unexplained. V and J calls and clone size come straight from that table; D and trimming were deduced from the DNA. Across this sample there are 100,000 to 150,000 clones, with about 10% seen only once. 4.6% of the sample is in the top ten clones.

Overall results and qualifications from the work: A cluster of highly shared sequence variants was judged likely to be a technical artifact of the sequencing pipeline. In both the original and validation cohorts, the classifier was reported to diagnose cytomegalovirus status with high specificity and sensitivity. An earlier analysis of 587 of the donors showed that most TCR beta V segments appeared in productive rearrangements either about 87% or about 30% of the time, which broadly matched IMGT annotations. Several of the top co-occurrence clusters appeared to be linked to parvovirus B19, influenza, CMV and Epstein-Barr virus, according to a later analysis. Specific HLA alleles were associated with about 17,000 TCR beta sequences at a false discovery rate of 0.05 in a later analysis. A later genetic analysis associated a missense DCLRE1C variant with V-gene and J-gene trimming of TCR beta chains, and an independent cohort replicated the association. Compared with the 666-donor mean, donors in an Asian-associated ancestry cluster had fewer N-insertions in productive TCRs, according to a later genetic analysis. Because the 87-base-pair reads could not distinguish some IMGT-functional V segments, including TRBV6-2 and TRBV6-3, those segments were excluded. A few of the identified cytomegalovirus-associated TCR beta chains were confirmed in vitro to be specific for cytomegalovirus antigens. A further reported finding was that TCR beta sequences accurately predicted the HLA-A and HLA-B alleles for most subjects in the first cohort. The authors suggested that the approach could potentially be generalized to other disease states and immunological phenotypes. Most CMV-associated TCR beta chains appeared to be HLA-restricted in a later analysis, and the HLA associations seemed to be driven largely by CMV exposure. A later analysis found that TCR association rates varied across HLA loci, with DRB1 alleles showing the most associated TCRs and HLA-C alleles the fewest. The cohort was sequenced for TCR beta chains only, and without alpha or paired-chain data the features that could be detected were limited. Strong co-occurrence of HLA alleles, especially DR and DQ, made assigning TCR associations to individual alleles difficult. For the cohort, immune exposure information was limited to CMV serostatus. A later analysis found that HLA-associated TCR beta chains were more clonally expanded and had lower generation probabilities than equally common non-associated chains. Roughly uniform sequencing depth across donors was assumed in presence/absence analyses, although this assumption may not hold. In the study, around 150 TCR beta chains were listed as associated with cytomegalovirus. Seventeen rarely observed V segments, including chromosome 9 orphons, were excluded from the earlier analysis of approximately 500 of the donors because counts were too low. Linkage disequilibrium might explain the correlated functional status among segregating V segments, but an unknown experimental factor could not be ruled out. HLA typing was unavailable for some donors at each locus, so association tests used only the typed subset. Across donors, most TCR sequences were observed very rarely, whereas some public TCRs were present in many individuals.

CDR1 and CDR2 (SGHTA, FQGNSA) derive from the germline V gene. Germline trimming amounts to 5 bases on V and 7 bases on J, with 7 as the count of junction bases outside the gene matches. Its CDR3 holds 15 amino acids, cysteine through phenylalanine. CDR3 DNA only is kept here, 45 bases in frame from base 1. The cohort consisted of 670 or so healthy bone marrow donors. At the time of sampling, all cohort members were nominally healthy, though unrecorded immune exposures were likely present. The donor tested CMV seropositive, placing the donor among the approximately 290 seropositive members of the cohort. A peripheral blood sample was collected from each donor, and TCR beta sequencing was performed on peripheral blood mononuclear cells. The Qiagen DNeasy Blood Extraction Kit was used to extract genomic DNA from the blood cell samples.

The sequenced sample consisted of PBMCs. Recombination joined TRBV7-2 with TRBJ2-2, and TRBD2 aligns with 10 junction nucleotides. The sequence came from a woman under 30 in good health and CMV-seropositive. In nucleotide form, the sequence is TGTGCCAGCAGCCTAAGCGGGAGGGCCATCGGGGAGCTGTTTTTT. The encoded protein is CASSLSGRAIGELFF. The CDR3, completed at both ends by the reference TRBV7-2 and TRBJ2-2 genes, gives the full variable domain GAGVSQSPSNKVTEKGKDVELRCDPISGHTALYWYRQSLGQGLEFLIYFQGNSAPDKSGLPSDRFSAERTGGSVSTLTIQRTQQEDSAVYLCASSLSGRAIGELFFGEGSRLTVL.